These 12 T cell receptor beta chains came from one sample sequenced in a study of radiation and T cells in renal cell carcinoma. Noted time point: blood 4 weeks post-SBRT, at nephrectomy. Treatment in this sample: 15 Gy SBRT to primary tumor, nephrectomy 4 weeks later. Sequenced by immunoSEQ multiplex PCR; TCRdb stores in-frame clones only, minus some. The sample contains more than 120,000 clones, approximately 86% of which appear only once. The specimen comprised blood, sampled from a patient whose treatment included radiotherapy and nephrectomy. The receptors were gathered from a woman between 45 and 65 years old with renal cell carcinoma.

This clone was counted a few times. This chain links TRBV18 with TRBJ1-1, with TRBD1 matching over 8 bases. Germline assignment: CDR1 KGHSH and CDR2 LQKENI. The CDR3 consists of 17 residues. V dropped 4 bases and J dropped 6; count of bases not matched to a gene: 16. The CDR3 loop is CASSLGQGLVLGSEAFF. The CDR3 coding sequence is TGTGCCAGCTCACTCGGACAGGGATTAGTTTTAGGGTCTGAAGCTTTCTTT.

The chain carries TRBV6-1 and TRBJ2-5, with D tentatively TRBD2 (7 bases). Germline V gives CDR1 MNHNS, CDR2 SASEGT. The CDR3 has 14 residues. Trimming shortened V by 11 bases and J by 5 bases, and 21 bases separated the two germline ends. The CDR3 spells CAEGGRGMWETQYF. The CDR3, as DNA: TGTGCCGAAGGGGGGCGGGGGATGTGGGAGACCCAGTACTTC.

This clone was counted between two and nine times. The rearrangement links TRBV28 to TRBJ2-3, with D hard to call. This CDR3 region has 13 residues. Germline V gene lookup returns CDR1 MDHEN and CDR2 SYDVKM. V was shortened by 6 bases and J by 0 bases, with 7 bases between the two germline ends. The CDR3 coding sequence is TGTGCCAGCAGCTCGTTCAGCACAGATACGCAGTATTTT. Residues: CASSSFSTDTQYF.

This chain connects TRBV2 to TRBJ2-7; TRBD1 agrees at 8 bases. The CDR3 totals 15 residues. Per germline, CDR1 SNHLY and CDR2 FYNNEI. The V segment lost 3 bases and the J segment 5 bases; nucleotides outside the gene matches: 9. The CDR3 protein is CASSDGQGRVNEQYF. Written as DNA, the CDR3 is TGTGCCAGCAGTGACGGACAGGGTAGAGTGAACGAGCAGTACTTC.

The chain joins TRBV5-1 to TRBJ2-7; 9 bases are shared with TRBD1. The CDR3 has 16 residues. The germline V gene has CDR1 SGHRS and CDR2 YFSETQ. V gave up 4 bases and J gave up 5 bases; unmatched junction bases: 13. The CDR3, as DNA: TGCGCCAGCAGCGCCACCGACAGGGGGGAACCCCACGAGCAGTACTTC. This codes for CASSATDRGEPHEQYF.

This chain connects TRBV6-5 to TRBJ2-3, with 10 bases fitting TRBD2. Germline V gene data show CDR1 as MNHEY and CDR2 as SVGAGI. V lost 10 bases and J lost 4; bases outside the gene matches: 8. This CDR3 is 14 amino acids long. DNA for the CDR3: TGTGCCATCCAAGCGGGGGGGCCTGCAGATACGCAGTATTTT. Translation: CAIQAGGPADTQYF.

This chain links TRBV10-3 with TRBJ1-3, with a weak D call TRBD1 (5 bases). With 5 bases removed from V and 2 bases from J, the gap between germline ends came to 19 bases. Per the germline V gene, CDR1 is ENHRY and CDR2 is SYGVKD. The CDR3 length is 17 residues. CDR3 nucleotides: TGTGCCATCAGTCGGACACCGGGAACGGTGGCTGGAAACACCATATATTTT. It translates to CAISRTPGTVAGNTIYF.

This clone was seen a handful of times. The genes are TRBV30 and TRBJ1-2, with D maybe TRBD1 (5 bases). In germline, CDR1 is GTSNPN, CDR2 SVGIG (reference sequence). The V gene lost 2 bases and the J gene lost 4 bases, with 20 bases spanning the gap. This CDR3 is built from 16 residues. CDR3 DNA: TGTGCCTGGAGTCCACTACTAGGGGAGACGGGCTATGGCTACACCTTC. Protein product: CAWSPLLGETGYGYTF.

The V gene is TRBV6-6, the J gene TRBJ1-2; D is unclear. CDR1 and CDR2 (germline): MNHNY, SVGAGI (reference sequence). Trimming cost V 0 bases and J 7 bases, with 6 bases left between them. CDR3 length: 12 amino acids. CDR3 loop: CASSYSNSGYTF. CDR3 DNA: TGTGCCAGCAGTTACTCTAATTCTGGCTACACCTTC.

CDR3 protein: CASSLGGYGYTF. CDR3 nucleotide sequence: TGTGCCAGCAGCTTAGGGGGATATGGCTACACCTTC. V gene TRBV7-9 combines with J gene TRBJ1-2; unclear D gene. Germline V gene lookup returns CDR1 SEHNR and CDR2 FQNEAQ (reference sequence). The CDR3 runs to 12 residues. Trimming took 1 base from V and 5 from J, leaving 5 bases between them.

V and J are TRBV10-2 and TRBJ2-7; D is unclear. This CDR3 contains 14 residues. The V and J ends lost 1 base and 0 bases respectively, with 7 bases between them. Germline CDR1 reads WSHSY; CDR2 reads SAAADI. The CDR3 sequence is CASSEFGSSYEQYF. CDR3 bases: TGCGCCAGCAGTGAGTTCGGTAGCTCCTACGAGCAGTACTTC.

Only one count was recorded for this clone. The rearrangement links TRBV27 to TRBJ1-2, with a possible D match to TRBD1 (6 bases). The CDR3 is made up of 17 amino acids. Germline CDR1 MNHEY, CDR2 SMNVEV (reference sequence). With 3 bases removed from V and 4 bases from J, the gap between germline ends came to 21 bases. The CDR3 loop is CASSFRPRGQRSYGYTF. The CDR3 region has the DNA TGTGCCAGCAGTTTTAGGCCTAGGGGACAACGGTCCTATGGCTACACCTTC.